This T cell receptor beta chain was identified in a study of control samples from healthy donors and cancer patients. The CDR3 runs to 11 residues. V lost 7 bases to trimming and J lost 7 bases, with 10 bases between them. Assay: immunoSEQ multiplex PCR; the TCRdb copy retains only in-frame clones and omits some. The table has fewer than 200,000 clones, around nine tenths seen once; the top ten hold around 1.5%. The V call is TRBV12-3 or TRBV12-4, the J call TRBJ1-2, with no clear D. The TCR sequence derives from a man aged 25 to 40 in good health. The sample consisted of blood. The CDR3 region is CASTLSGGYTF. The DNA for the CDR3 is TGTGCCAGCACCCTCTCCGGTGGCTACACCTTC.